Shown below are 17 T cell receptor beta chains from a single sample sequenced in a study of T cell responses to AZD1222 COVID-19 vaccine (dated by TCRdb to the early 2020s). In light of the paper, this sample's time point label describes: baseline before first vaccination. Receptor amplification or capture employed the immunoSEQ multiplex PCR assay. TCRdb holds this immuneACCESS table with in-frame rearrangements only. Some clones are missing; in checked studies, unresolved V genes explain under half, and the rest has no known cause. The sample yields around 120,000 clones; 92% were counted once. Jointly, the top ten make up 14% of the sample. The sample was peripheral blood, taken on day 0 of AZD1222 vaccination. Source of these receptors: an adult in good health.

The genes are TRBV7-9 and TRBJ1-4; the D gene is possibly TRBD1 (5 bases). CDR1 is SEHNR, CDR2 FQNEAQ, per germline (reference sequence). Trimming removed 6 bases from V and 6 bases from J, with 14 bases in between. The length of the CDR3 is 14 residues. CDR3 region: CASSLRRGDEKLFF. The CDR3 DNA is TGTGCCAGCAGTCTACGTCGAGGGGATGAAAAACTGTTTTTT.

This clone appeared a few times. The genes are TRBV2 and TRBJ1-5; possibly TRBD1 for D (5 bases). The CDR3 runs to 15 residues. Germline V CDR1 and CDR2: SNHLY, FYNNEI. Trimming stripped 4 bases from V and 0 bases from J, with 10 bases between. The chain's CDR3 is CASSVDTISNQPQHF. The DNA for the CDR3 is TGTGCCAGCAGTGTGGACACGATTAGCAATCAGCCCCAGCATTTT.

The rearrangement links TRBV7-2 to TRBJ2-7; no clear D. The germline gives CDR1 SGHTA, CDR2 FQGNSA. Trimming removed 3 bases from V and 1 base from J, with 10 bases in between. The CDR3 totals 14 residues. The CDR3 bases are TGTGCCAGCAGCTTGTTAGGGATATCCTACGAGCAGTACTTC. Its translation is CASSLLGISYEQYF.

The V call is TRBV3-1 (or the pseudogene TRBV3-2), the J call TRBJ1-5, with D maybe TRBD1 (6 bases). V was pared by 1 base and J by 0 bases, with 7 bases between. Germline loops: CDR1 LGHDT, CDR2 YNNKEL (reference sequence). The CDR3 has 15 amino acids. DNA of the CDR3: TGTGCCAGCAGCCAAGGGACAGTTAGCAATCAGCCCCAGCATTTT. Translated, it gives CASSQGTVSNQPQHF.

The V gene is TRBV4-3, the J gene TRBJ1-1; 10 bases are shared with TRBD1. This CDR3 has 14 amino acids. Germline-derived CDR1 and CDR2 are LGHNA and YSLEER. V lost 4 bases and J lost 7; bases outside the gene matches: 6. The CDR3 nucleotides are TGCGCCAGCAGCCGGATCGGACAGGGGGATGAAGCTTTCTTT. It specifies CASSRIGQGDEAFF.

The chain uses TRBV4-1 and TRBJ2-2, with 8 bases lining up with TRBD2. V was clipped by 3 bases and J by 2 bases; unmatched bases: 5. The CDR3 covers 16 residues. Per the germline V gene, CDR1 is MGHRA and CDR2 is YSYEKL. The CDR3 reads CASSHSGRGNTGELFF. CDR3 coding DNA: TGCGCCAGCAGCCACAGCGGGAGAGGTAACACCGGGGAGCTGTTTTTT.

The chain employs TRBV19 and TRBJ1-3, with D possibly TRBD1 on 5 matching bases. Trimming removed 7 bases at V and 4 bases at J, with 20 bases between. The CDR3 is made up of 16 amino acids. Per germline, CDR1 LNHDA and CDR2 SQIVND (reference sequence). This chain's CDR3 is CASTRSGVLSGNTIYF. In nucleotides, the CDR3 is TGTGCCAGTACAAGGTCGGGGGTATTATCCGGAAACACCATATATTTT.

This clone was detected only once. V and J are TRBV19 and TRBJ1-5; TRBD1 aligns across 7 bases. Per the germline V gene, CDR1 is LNHDA and CDR2 is SQIVND (reference sequence). This CDR3 region has 13 residues. With V trimmed by 10 bases and J by 4 bases, 7 bases remained unmatched. CDR3 in DNA: TGTGCCACCCACAGGGGCCCGAATCAGCCCCAGCATTTT. Translation: CATHRGPNQPQHF.

This chain links TRBV5-1 with TRBJ1-4, with D tentatively TRBD1 (6 bases). CDR1 is SGHRS and CDR2 is YFSETQ in the germline V gene. There are 14 residues in the CDR3. The V and J ends lost 4 bases and 5 bases respectively, with 12 bases between them. The CDR3 loop is CASSIAGTNEKLFF. In DNA form, the CDR3 reads TGCGCCAGCAGCATAGCCGGGACAAATGAAAAACTGTTTTTT.

The chain combines TRBV7-9 with TRBJ2-4; weak D call: TRBD2 (5 bases). In germline, CDR1 is SEHNR, CDR2 FQNEAQ (reference sequence). The V gene lost 3 bases and the J gene lost 15 bases, with 18 bases spanning the gap. This CDR3 is 13 amino acids long. CDR3: CASSLHGPGVWYF. CDR3 sequence (DNA): TGTGCCAGCAGCTTGCACGGCCCCGGGGTGTGGTACTTC.

The CDR3 DNA is TGTGCCAGCGGGGACGGGACAGGGGGCGACGAGCAGTACTTC. This sequence encodes CASGDGTGGDEQYF. The chain couples TRBV19 to TRBJ2-7; 12 nucleotides match TRBD1. The CDR3 runs 14 residues. J was trimmed by 5 bases and V by 9 bases; bases with no gene match: 8. Germline V gene sequence: CDR1 LNHDA, CDR2 SQIVND (reference sequence).

This rearrangement joins TRBV4-3 to TRBJ1-1; maybe TRBD1 (6 bases). The germline V gene encodes CDR1 LGHNA and CDR2 YSLEER. This CDR3 has 13 amino acids. Between the trimmed V and J ends, which lost 2 bases and 6 bases, there was a span of 10 bases. The CDR3 loop is CASSQPGEAEAFF. The CDR3 DNA follows: TGCGCCAGCAGCCAACCAGGGGAGGCTGAAGCTTTCTTT.

The chain carries TRBV10-2 and TRBJ1-5; D remains ambiguous. CDR3 length: 14 amino acids. Trimming removed 5 bases at V and 0 bases at J, with 8 bases between. Per germline, CDR1 WSHSY and CDR2 SAAADI. This CDR3 is CASSTGYSNQPQHF. The DNA of the CDR3 is TGCGCCAGCAGTACCGGATATAGCAATCAGCCCCAGCATTTT.

This chain joins TRBV18 and TRBJ1-6; TRBD1 might be the D (5 bases). The germline V and J ends were trimmed by 2 bases and 6 bases, with 20 bases remaining between them. The length of the CDR3 is 18 residues. Germline V gives CDR1 KGHSH, CDR2 LQKENI. CDR3 nucleotides: TGTGCCAGCTCACCAGAAGTTTCTTTCCGTAGGGGTAATTCACCCCTCCACTTT. Protein sequence: CASSPEVSFRRGNSPLHF.

The V call is TRBV14, the J call TRBJ2-7; 8 nucleotides align to TRBD2. The ends lost 4 bases at V and 2 bases at J; junction bases unmatched: 4. The CDR3 covers 14 residues. Looked up from germline, CDR1 is SGHDN and CDR2 is FVKESK. The CDR3 region is CASSLFSGAYEQYF. DNA for the CDR3: TGTGCCAGCAGCCTGTTTAGCGGGGCCTACGAGCAGTACTTC. Full variable domain (missing parts from reference TRBV14 and TRBJ2-7): EAGVTQFPSHSVIEKGQTVTLRCDPISGHDNLYWYRRVMGKEIKFLLHFVKESKQDESGMPNNRFLAERTGGTYSTLKVQPAELEDSGVYFCASSLFSGAYEQYFGPGTRLTVT.

V is TRBV10-1 and J is TRBJ2-1, with 10 bases aligning to TRBD2. V shed 3 bases and J 7 bases; nucleotides not matched to a gene: 6. Germline CDR1 reads WNHNN; CDR2 reads SYGVQD (reference sequence). The CDR3 totals 15 residues. CDR3 in amino acids: CASSDRAGGPNEQFF. DNA for the CDR3: TGCGCCAGCAGTGATCGAGCGGGAGGGCCGAATGAGCAGTTCTTC.

The chain joins TRBV10-2 to TRBJ2-7; 7 nucleotides match TRBD1. With V trimmed by 1 base and J by 4 bases, 7 bases remained unmatched. Germline CDR1 is WSHSY and CDR2 is SAAADI. The CDR3 covers 15 residues. The CDR3 is CASSEWNRGSYEQYF. CDR3 nucleotides: TGCGCCAGCAGTGAGTGGAACAGGGGTAGTTACGAGCAGTACTTC.